These 17 T cell receptor beta chains share one sample of origin, sequenced in a study of regulatory T cells in long-lasting Graves disease. Construction of the TCR beta libraries employed iRepertoire HTBI primers in conjunction with Arm-PCR of CDR3 regions. TCRdb itself ran the multiplex PCR reads through MiXCR, one entry per CDR3 protein. The table includes about 620,000 distinct CDR3 sequences, approximately 15% detected once. The time point here: newly diagnosed GD, antithyroid drugs for less than 3 months. Construction of the TCR library relied on RNA isolated from PBMCs. These data also formed part of another study, on T cells in Graves' hyperthyroidism and ophthalmopathy.

The sequencing used peripheral blood mononuclear cells (PBMCs), collected at new diagnosis, from a patient treated with antithyroid drugs. All receptors come from a woman aged 25 to 39 with Graves disease.

Worth noting for this clonotype: This could be a read error, since a much larger clone is one nucleotide away. The chain joins TRBV20-1 to TRBJ2-7; 8 bases agree with TRBD2. V lost 3 bases and J lost 2; bases outside the gene matches: 9. CDR1 and CDR2 from the germline V gene are DFQATT and SNEGSKA (reference sequence). This CDR3 region has 15 residues. The chain's CDR3 is CSASGPGRAPYEQYF. CDR3 nucleotide sequence: TGCAGTGCTAGCGGTCCCGGGAGGGCCCCCTACGAGCAGTACTTC.

The CDR3 bases are TGTGCCAGCTCCTCCACTAGTTCGTCAGATACGCAGTATTTT. The encoded protein is CASSSTSSSDTQYF. The chain links TRBV11-2 to TRBJ2-3; D is possibly TRBD2 (5 bases). Germline V gene lookup returns CDR1 SGHAT and CDR2 FQNNGV. The CDR3 length is 14 residues. V was clipped by 8 bases and J by 4 bases, with 16 bases between them.

This chain connects TRBV6-1 to TRBJ2-1; 8 bases agree with TRBD2. Per germline, CDR1 MNHNS and CDR2 SASEGT. Trimming took 7 bases from V and 4 from J; bases not matched to a gene: 6. This CDR3 is built from 14 residues. DNA of the CDR3: TGTGCCAGCACCCCGGGACTAGTATACAATGAGCAGTTCTTC. As protein: CASTPGLVYNEQFF.

The gene calls are TRBV9 and TRBJ2-5; 7 bases line up with TRBD2. This CDR3 region has 16 residues. Germline CDR1 reads SGDLS; CDR2 reads YYNGEE. With 0 bases clipped from V and 1 base from J, the junction kept 6 bases outside the gene matches. The CDR3 region is CASSVGAGRAQETQYF. In DNA, the CDR3 is TGTGCCAGCAGCGTAGGGGCAGGGAGGGCCCAAGAGACCCAGTACTTC.

This clonotype was seen only a few times. The germline gene is not matched at one end of the junction; a read error may be the cause. The rearrangement links TRBV7-7 to TRBJ2-3, with D hard to call. Germline V gives CDR1 SSHAT, CDR2 FNYEAQ (reference sequence). The CDR3 runs to 15 residues. The CDR3 here is CASSPARTQTDTQYF. The CDR3 DNA reads as TGTGCTAGCAGCCCCGCCCGGACGCAGACAGATACGCAGTATTTT.

This clonotype occurred many times. The chain combines TRBV28 with TRBJ2-7, with 10 bases lining up with TRBD2. V lost 2 bases to trimming and J lost 3 bases; unmatched junction nucleotides: 7. The germline V gene has CDR1 MDHEN and CDR2 SYDVKM. The CDR3 loop spans 16 amino acids. This CDR3 is CASSLAASGSHYEQYF. CDR3 DNA: TGTGCCAGCAGTTTAGCCGCTAGCGGGAGTCACTACGAGCAGTACTTC.

This clonotype was found many times. The germline gene is not matched at one end of the junction; a read error may be the cause. The J gene is TRBJ2-3, the V gene TRBV5-1; D call uncertain. The CDR3 is 13 amino acids. Germline-derived CDR1 and CDR2 are SGHRS and YFSETQ. CDR3 coding DNA: TGTGCCAGCAGTTTAGCTCCGTCGGATACGCAGTATTTT. Protein sequence: CASSLAPSDTQYF.

This clonotype was recorded many times. CDR3 sequence: CASTPTANYGYTF. In nucleotides, the CDR3 is TGTGCCAGCACCCCGACGGCCAACTATGGCTACACCTTC. The J gene is TRBJ1-2, the V gene TRBV2; D is unclear. CDR1 is SNHLY, CDR2 FYNNEI, per germline. The CDR3 loop spans 13 amino acids. Trimming removed 7 bases from V and 2 bases from J, with 11 bases in between.

This clonotype was observed many times. The chain combines TRBV28 with TRBJ1-4; possibly TRBD1 for D (6 bases). The V and J ends lost 8 bases and 2 bases respectively, with 18 bases between them. Germline V gives CDR1 MDHEN, CDR2 SYDVKM. CDR3 length equals 16 residues. The chain's CDR3 is CASRNVQGLTNEKLFF. The CDR3 nucleotides read TGTGCCAGCCGAAATGTACAGGGTCTCACTAATGAAAAACTGTTTTTT.

A word on this clonotype: The DNA is omitted, as the CDR3 cannot be located on it reliably, and the CDR3 follows TCRdb's listing. The chain employs TRBV12-3 or TRBV12-4 and TRBJ2-2; the table assigns TRBD1, which was not confirmed against the DNA. The CDR3 extends over 22 residues, inclusive of both ends. CDR3: CASRRDRDAEQYFGPGTGELFF.

This clonotype has more than one count but fewer than ten. The conserved final phenylalanine or tryptophan is absent from the CDR3, which likely points to a read error. This chain connects TRBV12-3 or TRBV12-4 to TRBJ2-3; 12 bases map to TRBD2. The V gene end was trimmed by 6 bases and the J gene end by 6 bases; junction bases not matched to a gene: 10. The CDR3 length is 16 residues. DNA for the CDR3: TGTGCCAGCAGATTGAGGACTAGCGGGGAACGGGATACGCAGTATTCT. Translating gives CASRLRTSGERDTQYS.

This clonotype was counted at least ten times. V and J are TRBV2 and TRBJ1-5; tentative D call: TRBD1 (5 bases). Trimming cost V 5 bases and J 0 bases, with 17 bases left between them. Germline lookup yields CDR1 SNHLY and CDR2 FYNNEI. This CDR3 has 17 residues. DNA of the CDR3: TGTGCCAGCAGTTTCAGGGAGCGGGGTTATAGCAATCAGCCCCAGCATTTT. As protein: CASSFRERGYSNQPQHF.

This clonotype has at least ten counts. This chain joins TRBV20-1 and TRBJ1-1, with a weak D call TRBD1 (5 bases). Germline values: CDR1 DFQATT, CDR2 SNEGSKA (reference sequence). The length of the CDR3 is 12 residues. V was shortened by 3 bases and J by 3 bases, with 8 bases between the two germline ends. CDR3 DNA sequence: TGCAGTGCTAGGGTGGGGGACACTGAAGCTTTCTTT. Amino acid sequence: CSARVGDTEAFF.

The chain recombines TRBV15 with TRBJ1-5; tentative D call: TRBD1 (6 bases). Germline V lookup: CDR1 LNHNV, CDR2 YYDKDF (reference sequence). This CDR3 has 14 amino acids. V lost 5 bases and J lost 5, with 13 bases in between. The CDR3: CATSAQDSYQPQHF. In DNA form, the CDR3 reads TGTGCCACCAGCGCTCAGGACAGTTATCAGCCCCAGCATTTT. Full variable domain (remainder filled in from reference TRBV15 and TRBJ1-5): DAMVIQNPRYQVTQFGKPVTLSCSQTLNHNVMYWYQQKSSQAPKLLFHYYDKDFNNEADTPDNFQSRRPNTSFCFLDIRSPGLGDTAMYLCATSAQDSYQPQHFGDGTRLSIL.

This clonotype was recorded many times. The chain links TRBV20-1 to TRBJ2-1; D not certain. The germline CDR1 and CDR2 sequences are DFQATT and SNEGSKA (reference sequence). The CDR3 runs to 13 residues. V lost 3 bases and J 6 bases, leaving 12 bases between the germline ends. For the CDR3, the DNA is TGCAGTGCTAGCTTGTTTCGCGGCAATGAGCAGTTCTTC. Translated: CSASLFRGNEQFF.

In this sample, this clonotype turned up many times. This chain connects TRBV7-2 to TRBJ2-1; 9 bases match TRBD2. Trimming took 2 bases from V and 7 from J; bases not matched to a gene: 3. The germline gives CDR1 SGHTA, CDR2 FQGNSA. CDR3 length: 14 amino acids. The CDR3, as DNA: TGTGCCAGCAGCTTATTCGGACTAGCGAATGAGCAGTTCTTC. It encodes CASSLFGLANEQFF. Combining the CDR3 with reference TRBV7-2 and TRBJ2-1 gives the whole variable domain GAGVSQSPSNKVTEKGKDVELRCDPISGHTALYWYRQSLGQGLEFLIYFQGNSAPDKSGLPSDRFSAERTGGSVSTLTIQRTQQEDSAVYLCASSLFGLANEQFFGPGTRLTVL.

In this sample, this clonotype turned up many times. V usage is TRBV2 and J usage is TRBJ1-5; 10 bases match TRBD1. After removal of 4 bases from V and 4 bases from J, the junction contained 13 bases not matched to a gene. The germline CDR1 and CDR2 sequences are SNHLY and FYNNEI. The CDR3 extends over 18 amino acids. For the CDR3, the DNA is TGTGCCAGCAGTGTACCGGGACAGGGGTCTCCTCTAAATCAGCCCCAGCATTTT. The encoded protein is CASSVPGQGSPLNQPQHF.